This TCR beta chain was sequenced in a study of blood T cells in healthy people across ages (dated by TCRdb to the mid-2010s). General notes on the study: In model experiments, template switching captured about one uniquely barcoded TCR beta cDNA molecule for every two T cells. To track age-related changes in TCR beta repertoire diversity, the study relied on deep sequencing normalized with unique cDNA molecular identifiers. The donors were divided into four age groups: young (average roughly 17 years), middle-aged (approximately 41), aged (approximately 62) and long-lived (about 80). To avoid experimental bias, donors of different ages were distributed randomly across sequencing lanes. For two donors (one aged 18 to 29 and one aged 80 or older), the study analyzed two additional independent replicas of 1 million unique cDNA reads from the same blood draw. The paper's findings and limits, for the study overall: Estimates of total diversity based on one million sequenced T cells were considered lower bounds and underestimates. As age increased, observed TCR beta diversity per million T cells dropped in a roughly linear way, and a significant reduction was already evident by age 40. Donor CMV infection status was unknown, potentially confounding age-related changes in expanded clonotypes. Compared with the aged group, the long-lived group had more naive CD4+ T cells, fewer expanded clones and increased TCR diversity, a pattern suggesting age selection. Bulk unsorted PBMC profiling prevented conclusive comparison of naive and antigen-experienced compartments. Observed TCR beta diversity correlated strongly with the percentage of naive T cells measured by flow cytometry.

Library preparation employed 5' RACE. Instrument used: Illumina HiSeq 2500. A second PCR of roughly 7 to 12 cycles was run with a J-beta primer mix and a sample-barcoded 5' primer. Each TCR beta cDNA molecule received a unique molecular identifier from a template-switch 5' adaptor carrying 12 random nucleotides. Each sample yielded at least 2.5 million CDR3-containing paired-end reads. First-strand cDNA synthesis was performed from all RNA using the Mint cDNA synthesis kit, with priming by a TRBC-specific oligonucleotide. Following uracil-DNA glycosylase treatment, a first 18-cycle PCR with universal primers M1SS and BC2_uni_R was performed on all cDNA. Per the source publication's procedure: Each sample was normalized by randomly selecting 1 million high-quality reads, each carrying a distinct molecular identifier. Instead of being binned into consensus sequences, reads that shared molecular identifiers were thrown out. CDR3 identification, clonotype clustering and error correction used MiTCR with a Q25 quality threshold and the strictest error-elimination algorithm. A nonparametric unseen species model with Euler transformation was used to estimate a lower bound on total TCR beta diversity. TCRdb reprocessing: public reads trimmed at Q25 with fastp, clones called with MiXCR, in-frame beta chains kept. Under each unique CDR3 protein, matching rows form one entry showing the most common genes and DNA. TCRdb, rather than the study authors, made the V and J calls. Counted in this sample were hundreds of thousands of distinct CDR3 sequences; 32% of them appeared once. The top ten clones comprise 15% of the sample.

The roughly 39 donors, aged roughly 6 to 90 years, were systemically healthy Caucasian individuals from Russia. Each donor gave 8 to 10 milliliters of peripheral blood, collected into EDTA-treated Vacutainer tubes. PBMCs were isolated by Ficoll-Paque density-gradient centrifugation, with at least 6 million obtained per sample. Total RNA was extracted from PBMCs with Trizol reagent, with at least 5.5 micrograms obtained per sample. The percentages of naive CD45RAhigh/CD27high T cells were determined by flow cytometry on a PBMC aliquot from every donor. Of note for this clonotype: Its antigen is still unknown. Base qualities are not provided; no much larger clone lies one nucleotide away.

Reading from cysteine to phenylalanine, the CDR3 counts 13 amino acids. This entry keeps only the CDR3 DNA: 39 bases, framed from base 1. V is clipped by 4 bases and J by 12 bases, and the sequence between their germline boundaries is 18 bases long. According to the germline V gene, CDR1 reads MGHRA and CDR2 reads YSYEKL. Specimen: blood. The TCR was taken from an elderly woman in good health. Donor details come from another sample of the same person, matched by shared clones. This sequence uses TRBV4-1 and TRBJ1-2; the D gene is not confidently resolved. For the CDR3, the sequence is CASSLPVRGNHTF. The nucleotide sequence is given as TGCGCCAGCAGCCTCCCGGTCAGAGGGAACCACACCTTC.